This passage covers 20 T cell receptor beta chains from one sample sequenced in a study of T cells in Graves' hyperthyroidism and ophthalmopathy. RNA transcripts provided the source from which TCR beta CDR3 regions were amplified. HTBI primers were used for first-round RT-PCR of the TCR CDR3. TCRdb ran MiXCR on the multiplex PCR reads and lists one entry per CDR3 protein. The sample carries about 300,000 distinct CDR3 sequences, around 25% recorded once. The sample was blood. Every receptor here comes from a man aged 40-49 years with Graves' hyperthyroidism that later progressed to Graves' ophthalmopathy.

This clonotype came up many times. J is TRBJ2-7 and V is TRBV12-3 or TRBV12-4; no clear D gene. The V end lost 4 bases, the J end lost 1 base, and 14 bases lay between the germline ends. The CDR3 has 15 amino acids. The CDR3 region is CASSYVQSGSYEQYF. The CDR3 DNA follows: TGTGCCAGCAGTTATGTCCAAAGTGGGTCCTACGAGCAGTACTTC.

This clonotype came up many times. The CDR3 sequence: CASSVTGFSQETQYF. In DNA form, the CDR3 reads TGTGCCAGCAGCGTGACAGGGTTCAGCCAAGAGACCCAGTACTTC. The chain joins TRBV9 to TRBJ2-5, with TRBD1 identical over 7 bases. With V trimmed by 2 bases and J by 1 base, 5 bases remained unmatched. This CDR3 contains 15 residues. Germline CDR1 is SGDLS and CDR2 is YYNGEE.

This clonotype was found many times. V and J are TRBV12-5 and TRBJ2-2; possible D gene TRBD1, 5 bases. V dropped 2 bases and J dropped 1 base, with 14 bases sitting between them. Germline CDR1 and CDR2: LGHNT and FRNRAP. The CDR3 length is 17 residues. The CDR3: CASGLPQGTLNTGELFF. The CDR3 coding sequence is TGTGCTAGTGGTTTGCCCCAGGGTACTCTGAACACCGGGGAGCTGTTTTTT.

This clonotype occurred many times. The V and J genes are TRBV19 and TRBJ1-5; D is undetermined. With 5 bases removed from V and 0 bases from J, the gap between germline ends came to 17 bases. Looked up from germline, CDR1 is LNHDA and CDR2 is SQIVND (reference sequence). The CDR3 consists of 17 residues. CDR3 region: CASSSPLRADSNQPQHF. Here the CDR3 DNA reads TGTGCCAGTAGTTCCCCGCTTCGGGCAGATAGCAATCAGCCCCAGCATTTT.

This clonotype was seen repeatedly, ten times or more. The chain has TRBV7-6 and TRBJ2-2; tentative D call: TRBD2 (7 bases). The V gene lost 5 bases and the J gene lost 7 bases, with 20 bases spanning the gap. CDR3 length equals 16 residues. The germline gives CDR1 SGHVS, CDR2 FNYEAQ. CDR3 region: CASSRLAGARIGELFF. CDR3 sequence (DNA): TGTGCCAGCAGCCGTCTTGCGGGGGCGCGGATCGGGGAGCTGTTTTTT. Full variable domain (missing parts from reference TRBV7-6 and TRBJ2-2): GAGVSQSPRYKVTKRGQDVALRCDPISGHVSLYWYRQALGQGPEFLTYFNYEAQQDKSGLPNDRFSAERPEGSISTLTIQRTEQRDSAMYRCASSRLAGARIGELFFGEGSRLTVL.

In this sample, this clonotype turned up many times. The chain combines TRBV19 with TRBJ1-1; a weak D match, TRBD1 (5 bases). V gave up 3 bases and J gave up 10 bases, with 9 bases separating them. The CDR3 has 11 amino acids. CDR1 is LNHDA, CDR2 SQIVND, per germline (reference sequence). The CDR3 nucleotides read TGTGCCAGTAGTATTGGGGGTGCAGCTTTCTTT. Residues: CASSIGGAAFF.

A few counts support this clonotype. A much larger clone differs from this one at a single base, so this may be a read error. The chain combines TRBV11-2 with TRBJ2-7; D uncertain. The CDR3 spans 14 residues. Germline V gene lookup returns CDR1 SGHAT and CDR2 FQNNGV. With 6 bases removed from V and 2 bases from J, the gap between germline ends came to 14 bases. CDR3 DNA: TGTGCCAGCAGACATAGAGGCGTCACCTACGAGCAGTACTTC. This gives the protein CASRHRGVTYEQYF. Full variable domain (rest looked up from reference TRBV11-2 and TRBJ2-7): EAGVAQSPRYKIIEKRQSVAFWCNPISGHATLYWYQQILGQGPKLLIQFQNNGVVDDSQLPKDRFSAERLKGVDSTLKIQPAKLEDSAVYLCASRHRGVTYEQYFGPGTRLTVT.

There are many counts of this clonotype. The rearrangement uses TRBV6-5 and TRBJ1-5; D ambiguous. The CDR3 has 12 amino acids. The V gene lost 4 bases and the J gene lost 3 bases, with 4 bases spanning the gap. The germline CDR1 and CDR2 sequences are MNHEY and SVGAGI. The CDR3 is CASSSNNQPQHF. DNA for the CDR3: TGTGCCAGCAGTTCGAACAATCAGCCCCAGCATTTT.

The J gene is TRBJ1-1, the V gene TRBV6-2 or TRBV6-3; D is perhaps TRBD1 (6 bases). The CDR3 covers 16 residues. Per germline, CDR1 MNHEY and CDR2 SVGEGT. The V end lost 2 bases, the J end lost 0 bases, and 13 bases lay between the germline ends. Here the CDR3 reads CASSYLPGALNTEAFF. CDR3 sequence (DNA): TGTGCCAGCAGTTACCTTCCGGGGGCGTTGAACACTGAAGCTTTCTTT.

This clonotype was recorded many times. The chain links TRBV20-1 to TRBJ1-2, with a possible D match to TRBD1 (5 bases). This CDR3 spans 15 amino acids. CDR1 and CDR2 from the germline V gene are DFQATT and SNEGSKA (reference sequence). Deletions cut 2 bases from V and 3 bases from J, with 16 bases between. CDR3: CSARPKGKIYYGYTF. The DNA of the CDR3 is TGCAGTGCTAGACCCAAGGGGAAGATATACTATGGCTACACCTTC.

In its sample, this clonotype was seen many times. This rearrangement joins TRBV15 to TRBJ2-3; a weak D match, TRBD2 (5 bases). With 8 bases removed from V and 2 bases from J, the gap between germline ends came to 17 bases. Looked up from germline, CDR1 is LNHNV and CDR2 is YYDKDF (reference sequence). This CDR3 spans 15 amino acids. The CDR3 loop reads CATSTGVANTDTQYF. CDR3 coding DNA: TGTGCCACCTCAACCGGGGTAGCGAACACAGATACGCAGTATTTT.

J is TRBJ1-2 and V is TRBV9, with D tentatively TRBD1 (6 bases). Germline-derived CDR1 and CDR2 are SGDLS and YYNGEE. Trimming cost V 4 bases and J 8 bases, with 18 bases left between them. This CDR3 spans 14 amino acids. This chain's CDR3 is CASSPFDGGRGYTF. CDR3 DNA sequence: TGTGCCAGCAGCCCCTTTGACGGGGGCCGGGGCTACACCTTC. Filled out from reference TRBV9 and TRBJ1-2, the complete variable domain reads DSGVTQTPKHLITATGQRVTLRCSPRSGDLSVYWYQQSLDQGLQFLIQYYNGEERAKGNILERFSAQQFPDLHSELNLSSLELGDSALYFCASSPFDGGRGYTFGSGTRLTVV.

This clonotype was detected ten times or more. The chain combines TRBV5-6 with TRBJ2-5, with TRBD2 matching over 10 bases. The J segment lost 5 bases and the V segment lost 0 bases, leaving 7 bases of the junction unmatched. Germline-derived CDR1 and CDR2 are SGHDT and YYEEEE. This CDR3 region has 16 residues. The DNA for the CDR3 is TGTGCCAGCAGCTTGGTAGCTAGCGGGAGATCTGAGACCCAGTACTTC. Its translation: CASSLVASGRSETQYF.

V gene TRBV27 combines with J gene TRBJ1-1; D uncertain. The CDR3 is made up of 13 amino acids. V lost 6 bases and J lost 3, with 11 bases in between. Germline V lookup: CDR1 MNHEY, CDR2 SMNVEV (reference sequence). CDR3 sequence reads: CASSLFGDTEAFF. The CDR3 nucleotides read TGTGCCAGCAGCCTCTTTGGGGACACTGAAGCTTTCTTT.

At least ten counts were recorded for this clonotype. The rearrangement links TRBV29-1 to TRBJ1-2; D perhaps matches TRBD1 (6 bases). Per germline, CDR1 SQVTM and CDR2 ANQGSEA. Trimming left V 4 bases short and J 0 bases short, with 12 bases between. The CDR3 loop spans 14 amino acids. The CDR3 sequence is CSVVDGQSNYGYTF. The CDR3 coding sequence is TGCAGCGTTGTTGATGGACAGTCTAACTATGGCTACACCTTC.

J is TRBJ2-7 and V is TRBV6-2 or TRBV6-3; TRBD2 aligns across 10 bases. CDR1 MNHEY and CDR2 SVGEGT come from the germline V gene. Trimming took 6 bases from V and 4 from J; bases not matched to a gene: 21. CDR3 length: 19 residues. CDR3 residues: CASSYATGSLAGVFYEQYF. CDR3 coding DNA: TGTGCCAGCAGCTACGCGACTGGGTCTCTAGCGGGAGTTTTTTACGAGCAGTACTTC.

This clonotype has ten or more counts. The chain uses TRBV15 and TRBJ2-1; D is possibly TRBD1 or TRBD2 (5 bases each). The CDR3 consists of 14 residues. V lost 4 bases, J lost 9 bases, and 16 bases lay in between. Germline V CDR1 and CDR2: LNHNV, YYDKDF (reference sequence). The DNA of the CDR3 is TGTGCCACCAGCATTTACCGGGACCGGGGTGAGCAGTTCTTC. It encodes CATSIYRDRGEQFF. Drawing the rest from reference TRBV15 and TRBJ2-1, the complete variable domain is DAMVIQNPRYQVTQFGKPVTLSCSQTLNHNVMYWYQQKSSQAPKLLFHYYDKDFNNEADTPDNFQSRRPNTSFCFLDIRSPGLGDTAMYLCATSIYRDRGEQFFGPGTRLTVL.

This clonotype occurred many times. The chain carries TRBV28 and TRBJ2-7; D might be TRBD2 (6 bases). Trimming shortened V by 8 bases and J by 4 bases, and 12 bases separated the two germline ends. Germline CDR1 reads MDHEN; CDR2 reads SYDVKM. This CDR3 is 12 amino acids long. The CDR3 coding sequence is TGTGCCAGCCAGGGTGCGGGATACGAGCAGTACTTC. Protein product: CASQGAGYEQYF.

This clonotype was picked up many times. The V gene is TRBV11-2, the J gene TRBJ1-1; D unresolved. V lost 4 bases and J 0 bases, leaving 18 bases between the germline ends. CDR3 length equals 17 residues. Germline-derived CDR1 and CDR2 are SGHAT and FQNNGV. The CDR3 protein is CASSSIRGSRMNTEAFF. CDR3 nucleotide sequence: TGTGCCAGCAGCTCAATCCGAGGCTCTCGAATGAACACTGAAGCTTTCTTT.

Turning to this clonotype: Possible read error: a much larger clone is one base away. The chain links TRBV6-1 to TRBJ2-7; D tentatively fits TRBD1 or TRBD2 (6 bases each). Deletions cut 3 bases from V and 0 bases from J, with 15 bases between. This CDR3 has 16 amino acids. CDR1 is MNHNS and CDR2 is SASEGT in the germline V gene. CDR3 region: CASSESGGGGSYEQYF. The CDR3 DNA reads TGTGCCAGCAGTGAGTCAGGTGGAGGGGGCTCCTACGAGCAGTACTTC.